This T cell receptor (beta chain) originates from a study of blood T cell repertoires in COVID-19. Here immunoSEQ multiplex PCR was the method, and the copy in TCRdb shows in-frame clones only, minus some. The sample shows tens of thousands of clones, 84% of them seen only once. CDR1 is SGHVS and CDR2 is FNYEAQ in the germline V gene. The CDR3 loop spans 14 amino acids. As for this clone: Compared with germline, one end of the junction differs, possibly owing to a read error.

Sequenced sample: peripheral blood. The chain is built from TRBV7-6 and TRBJ1-1, with TRBD1 as a possible D gene (5 bases). This sequence originates from a woman aged 80 or over with acute or convalescent COVID-19. The CDR3 DNA follows: TGTGCCTGCTGCTTAGGGGTCCTGGGGACTGTAGCTTTCTTT. It specifies CACCLGVLGTVAFF.